Listed below are T cell receptor beta chains from one sample, sequenced in a study of T cells in Graves' hyperthyroidism and ophthalmopathy. One entry per CDR3 protein, called by TCRdb with MiXCR from the multiplex PCR reads. The table includes hundreds of thousands of distinct CDR3 sequences, about a sixth detected once. The sequencing input was blood. These receptors all stem from a woman aged 40 to 50 with Graves' ophthalmopathy. Each CDR3 is given with its conserved first and last residue. A D gene is named only where the DNA matches it firmly. Not every row has a clone size; where given, it reads once, few, many or a size class.

d_call: TRBD2
clone_size: -
v_call: TRBV6-1
j_call: TRBJ2-1
cdr3_aa: CASSRLAGVSHEQFF
cdr3_nt: TGTGCCAGCAGTCGACTAGCGGGAGTTTCTCATGAGCAGTTCTTC

d_call: TRBD1
clone_size: few
v_call: TRBV29-1
j_call: TRBJ2-3
cdr3_aa: CSVDIPGQGNTDTQYF
cdr3_nt: TGCAGCGTTGACATCCCGGGACAGGGAAACACAGATACGCAGTATTTT

d_call: -
clone_size: many
v_call: TRBV28
j_call: TRBJ1-4
cdr3_aa: CASSRRGGHEKLFF
cdr3_nt: TGTGCCAGCAGTCGGAGGGGCGGGCATGAAAAACTGTTTTTT

d_call: -
clone_size: many
v_call: TRBV2
j_call: TRBJ1-1
cdr3_aa: CASNRAANTEAFF
cdr3_nt: TGTGCCAGCAATCGGGCAGCTAACACTGAAGCTTTCTTT

d_call: -
clone_size: many
v_call: TRBV6-5
j_call: TRBJ1-2
cdr3_aa: CASSYLARRSNYGYTF
cdr3_nt: TGTGCCAGCAGTTACCTCGCCAGGAGAAGTAACTATGGCTACACCTTC

d_call: -
clone_size: many
v_call: TRBV10-3
j_call: TRBJ2-3
cdr3_aa: CAISAGSTDTQYF
cdr3_nt: TGTGCCATCAGCGCGGGGTCCACAGATACGCAGTATTTT

d_call: TRBD2
clone_size: many
v_call: TRBV7-9
j_call: TRBJ2-1
cdr3_aa: CASSLTGSSGGPLYNEQFF
cdr3_nt: TGTGCCAGCAGCTTAACCGGTTCTAGCGGGGGGCCCCTTTACAATGAGCAGTTCTTC

d_call: -
clone_size: few
v_call: TRBV5-1
j_call: TRBJ1-2
cdr3_aa: CASSLDRTYYTF
cdr3_nt: TGCGCCAGCAGCCTCGACAGGACCTACTACACCTTC

d_call: TRBD2
clone_size: many
v_call: TRBV11-2
j_call: TRBJ2-3
cdr3_aa: CASSLVLAADTQYF
cdr3_nt: TGTGCCAGCAGCTTAGTCCTAGCGGCAGATACGCAGTATTTT

d_call: -
clone_size: few
v_call: TRBV18
j_call: TRBJ2-1
cdr3_aa: CASSPIGGDGTYNEQFF
cdr3_nt: TGTGCCAGCTCACCAATTGGGGGAGATGGGACCTACAATGAGCAGTTCTTC

d_call: TRBD2
clone_size: many
v_call: TRBV18
j_call: TRBJ2-5
cdr3_aa: CASSPRVASGKETQYF
cdr3_nt: TGTGCCAGCTCACCGCGCGTGGCTAGCGGAAAAGAGACCCAGTACTTC

d_call: -
clone_size: many
v_call: TRBV5-1
j_call: TRBJ2-1
cdr3_aa: CASSLRGPSYNEQFF
cdr3_nt: TGCGCCAGCAGCTTACGGGGTCCTTCCTACAATGAGCAGTTCTTC

d_call: -
clone_size: many
v_call: TRBV20-1
j_call: TRBJ2-3
cdr3_aa: CSAGGGLLSTDTQYF
cdr3_nt: TGCAGTGCTGGAGGGGGCCTCCTTAGCACAGATACGCAGTATTTT

d_call: TRBD1
clone_size: many
v_call: TRBV28
j_call: TRBJ2-1
cdr3_aa: CASGESDRATMGQFF
cdr3_nt: TGTGCCAGCGGAGAATCGGACAGGGCTACAATGGGGCAGTTCTTC

d_call: -
clone_size: many
v_call: TRBV18
j_call: TRBJ1-3
cdr3_aa: CASSPQKGYGNTIYF
cdr3_nt: TGTGCCAGCTCACCACAAAAGGGCTATGGAAACACCATATATTTT

d_call: -
clone_size: many
v_call: TRBV7-9
j_call: TRBJ2-7
cdr3_aa: CASSFAYEQYF
cdr3_nt: TGTGCCAGCAGCTTTGCGTACGAGCAGTACTTC

d_call: TRBD1
clone_size: few
v_call: TRBV6-1
j_call: TRBJ2-1
cdr3_aa: CASSPDRGPNEQFF
cdr3_nt: TGTGCCAGCAGCCCCGACAGGGGGCCGAATGAGCAGTTCTTC

d_call: -
clone_size: -
v_call: TRBV10-3
j_call: TRBJ1-3
cdr3_aa: CAISEGFAGISGNTIYF
cdr3_nt: TGTGCCATCAGTGAGGGTTTTGCTGGTATCTCTGGAAACACCATATATTTT

d_call: TRBD1
clone_size: many
v_call: TRBV2
j_call: TRBJ1-1
cdr3_aa: CASSAGGQRNTEAFF
cdr3_nt: TGTGCCAGCAGTGCGGGGGGACAGCGAAACACTGAAGCTTTCTTT

d_call: TRBD2
clone_size: many
v_call: TRBV27
j_call: TRBJ2-3
cdr3_aa: CASSLLVAGEGDTQYF
cdr3_nt: TGTGCCAGCAGTTTATTAGTGGCGGGAGAGGGAGATACGCAGTATTTT

d_call: TRBD1
clone_size: many
v_call: TRBV5-1
j_call: TRBJ2-3
cdr3_aa: CASSLLSGTGGTDTQYF
cdr3_nt: TGCGCCAGCAGCTTGCTATCCGGGACAGGGGGTACAGATACGCAGTATTTT

d_call: TRBD1
clone_size: many
v_call: TRBV5-1
j_call: TRBJ2-7
cdr3_aa: CASSREMGQGHEQYF
cdr3_nt: TGCGCCAGCAGCAGAGAAATGGGACAGGGCCACGAGCAGTACTTC

d_call: -
clone_size: few
v_call: TRBV27
j_call: TRBJ1-6
cdr3_aa: CASSPHPQTGPPLHF
cdr3_nt: TGTGCCAGCAGTCCACACCCACAGACTGGCCCACCCCTCCACTTT

d_call: TRBD2
clone_size: -
v_call: TRBV20-1
j_call: TRBJ2-3
cdr3_aa: CSANSGETTDTQYF
cdr3_nt: TGCAGTGCTAATAGCGGGGAAACTACAGATACGCAGTATTTT

d_call: TRBD2
clone_size: few
v_call: TRBV2
j_call: TRBJ2-1
cdr3_aa: CASSEAGRGSYNEQFF
cdr3_nt: TGTGCCAGCAGTGAAGCTGGGCGGGGGTCCTACAATGAGCAGTTCTTC